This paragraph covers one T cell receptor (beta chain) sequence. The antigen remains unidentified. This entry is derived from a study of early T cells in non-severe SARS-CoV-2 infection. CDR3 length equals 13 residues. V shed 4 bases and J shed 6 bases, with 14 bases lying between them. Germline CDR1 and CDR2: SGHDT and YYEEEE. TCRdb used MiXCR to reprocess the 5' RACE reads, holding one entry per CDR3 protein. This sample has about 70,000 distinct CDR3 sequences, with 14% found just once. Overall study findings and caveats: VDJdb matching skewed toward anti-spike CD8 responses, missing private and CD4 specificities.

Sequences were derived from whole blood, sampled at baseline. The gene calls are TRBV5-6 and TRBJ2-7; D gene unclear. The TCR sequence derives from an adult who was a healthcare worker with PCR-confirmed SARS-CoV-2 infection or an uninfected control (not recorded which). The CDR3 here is CASSGWYEVEQYF. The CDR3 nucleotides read TGTGCCAGCAGCGGCTGGTATGAGGTCGAGCAGTACTTC.